Sequencing of this T cell receptor beta chain was carried out in a study of blood T cell repertoires in COVID-19. Across the study: Both acute and convalescent COVID-19 samples were obtained from the United States, Italy and Spain. T cells, B-cell-depleted T cells, or PBMCs supplied cDNA or gDNA.

Authors' data handling: Amplifying reference gene primers gave estimates of nucleated cell counts. Produced via immunoSEQ multiplex PCR; TCRdb's table is partial and in-frame only. The DNA was the basis for D and trimming; V, J and clone size are from that table. The data contain 60,000 to 75,000 clones, approximately 85% of them singletons. Germline V gene sequence: CDR1 SGHKS, CDR2 YYEKEE (reference sequence). With 0 bases removed from V and 4 bases from J, the gap between germline ends came to 13 bases. There are 15 residues in the CDR3. The sequence derives from an elderly woman with active or convalescent COVID-19. Sample: peripheral blood. The chain couples TRBV5-5 to TRBJ2-5; no firm D call. CDR3 DNA sequence: TGTGCCAGCAGCTTGGTCTCGGGTATTGGAGAGACCCAGTACTTC. Its translation is CASSLVSGIGETQYF.